This TCR gamma chain came from a study of Vδ1+ human thymocytes. Notes on the study in general: Around 20% of thymic delta-chain sequences were Vdelta2, with few Vdelta3, unlike blood Vdelta1+ controls. Highly polyclonal TRG and TRD repertoires with Gaussian CDR3 length distributions appeared in thymus. TRG sequences recurred across donors, whereas TRD sequences stayed essentially private.

Purity of the sorted Vdelta1+ thymocytes ranged from roughly 96% to 99.6%. The CDR3 consists of 11 residues. CDR1 is VTNTFY, CDR2 YDVSTARD, per germline (reference sequence). With 4 bases clipped from V and 9 bases from J, the junction kept 6 bases outside the gene matches. This clone was detected a few times. Antigen specificity is unknown. Sequences come from RNA converted to cDNA by reverse transcription. Pooled V-gene forward primers with one constant-region reverse primer generated the CDR3 amplicons by multiplex PCR. With CATT, TCRdb re-called clones from the multiplex PCR reads. Among some 11,000 gamma-chain clones, around 40% were seen once, and the ten largest hold 2%.

The sequenced sample consisted of Vdelta1+ gamma-delta thymocytes from the thymus. Subset of the sample: FACS-sorted CD3+ TCRalphabeta- TCRVdelta1+ TCRVdelta2- thymocytes. The clonotype originates from a boy in the first two years of life who had congenital heart surgery. The chain recombines TRGV3 with TRGJ1 or TRGJ2. In the absence of a J gene in TCRdb, the DNA was matched to germline to assign it here. The CDR3 spells CATWEVGKKLF. The CDR3 bases are TGTGCCACCTGGGAGGTCGGTAAGAAACTCTTT.